Presented here are 26 T cell receptor beta chains from one specimen sequenced in a study of T cell responses to AZD1222 COVID-19 vaccine. Repertoires were generated with immunoSEQ multiplex PCR, while TCRdb's copy carries only in-frame clones and drops some. The sample shows about 85,000 clones, around 84% of them seen only once. The specimen comprised peripheral blood, sampled 28 days after the second AZD1222 dose. These receptors were obtained from an adult who received the AZD1222 COVID-19 vaccine.

The chain has TRBV5-4 and TRBJ2-2; the D gene is possibly TRBD1 (5 bases). Trimming shortened V by 0 bases and J by 4 bases, and 13 bases separated the two germline ends. CDR1 and CDR2 (germline): SGHNT, YYREEE (reference sequence). The CDR3 loop spans 16 amino acids. The DNA for the CDR3 is TGTGCCAGCAGCTTGGGCAGACCGACAGTCACCGGGGAGCTGTTTTTT. It translates to CASSLGRPTVTGELFF. The variable domain in full, completed from reference TRBV5-4 and TRBJ2-2, reads ETGVTQSPTHLIKTRGQQVTLRCSSQSGHNTVSWYQQALGQGPQFIFQYYREEENGRGNFPPRFSGLQFPNYSSELNVNALELDDSALYLCASSLGRPTVTGELFFGEGSRLTVL.

The rearrangement uses TRBV13 and TRBJ2-3; D remains ambiguous. V shed 5 bases and J shed 6 bases, with 18 bases lying between them. There are 15 residues in the CDR3. In germline, CDR1 is PRHDT, CDR2 FYEKMQ (reference sequence). The CDR3 is CASSPPVTGDDTQYF. DNA for the CDR3: TGTGCCAGCAGCCCCCCGGTGACCGGCGACGATACGCAGTATTTT.

This chain joins TRBV19 and TRBJ2-7; the match to TRBD2 covers 7 bases. CDR3 size: 14 residues. J gave up 5 bases and V 2 bases, and 6 bases lay outside the gene matches. Per the germline V gene, CDR1 is LNHDA and CDR2 is SQIVND (reference sequence). The CDR3 reads CASSIRGLSNEQYF. Written as DNA, the CDR3 is TGTGCCAGTAGTATAAGGGGACTATCCAACGAGCAGTACTTC.

CDR3 sequence: CASSRPGLPYEQYF. The CDR3, as DNA: TGTGCCAGCAGCCGACCGGGACTACCCTACGAGCAGTACTTC. The chain combines TRBV6-5 with TRBJ2-7; 7 nucleotides agree with TRBD2. The CDR3 has 14 amino acids. Per germline, CDR1 MNHEY and CDR2 SVGAGI. V shed 6 bases and J 2 bases; nucleotides not matched to a gene: 7.

The chain has TRBV5-1 and TRBJ2-3, with 12 bases lining up with TRBD2. The CDR3 spans 18 residues. Trimming took 3 bases from V and 5 from J; bases not matched to a gene: 13. Germline V gene sequence: CDR1 SGHRS, CDR2 YFSETQ. CDR3 protein: CASSSHSRLAGAQDTQYF. The CDR3 DNA is TGCGCCAGCAGCTCACATAGTCGACTAGCGGGGGCACAAGATACGCAGTATTTT.

The chain couples TRBV7-2 to TRBJ1-2; 8 nucleotides agree with TRBD1. This CDR3 contains 14 residues. CDR1 is SGHTA and CDR2 is FQGNSA in the germline V gene. J lost 9 bases, V lost 6 bases, and 12 bases had no gene match. The CDR3 sequence: CASSPAPTGASYTF. The CDR3 DNA is TGTGCCAGCAGTCCCGCCCCGACAGGGGCAAGCTACACCTTC.

The genes are TRBV27 and TRBJ1-6; D not certain. Trimming stripped 8 bases from V and 10 bases from J, with 15 bases between. Germline V gene data show CDR1 as MNHEY and CDR2 as SMNVEV (reference sequence). This CDR3 has 13 amino acids. This CDR3 is CASGSGVGSPLHF. The CDR3 bases are TGTGCCAGCGGATCCGGGGTAGGATCACCCCTCCACTTT.

V gene TRBV27 combines with J gene TRBJ2-3, with TRBD1 matching 9 bases. The CDR3 totals 15 residues. V trimming: 5 bases; J trimming: 5 bases; junction bases outside the gene matches: 8. Germline V gene data show CDR1 as MNHEY and CDR2 as SMNVEV (reference sequence). The CDR3 here is CASSVGQGSGDTQYF. The CDR3 DNA reads TGTGCCAGCAGTGTGGGACAGGGAAGCGGAGATACGCAGTATTTT.

The chain uses TRBV7-2 and TRBJ2-5, with TRBD2 as a possible D gene (5 bases). The germline V and J ends were trimmed by 0 bases and 9 bases, with 8 bases remaining between them. The CDR3 contains 12 residues. In germline, CDR1 is SGHTA, CDR2 FQGNSA. In nucleotides, the CDR3 is TGTGCCAGCAGCTTAGCGCTGGAGGCCCAGTACTTC. Residues: CASSLALEAQYF.

The gene calls are TRBV5-1 and TRBJ2-1, with TRBD2 matching 10 bases. This CDR3 comprises 16 residues. V lost 1 base to trimming and J lost 9 bases; unmatched junction nucleotides: 10. Germline loops: CDR1 SGHRS, CDR2 YFSETQ. CDR3 protein: CASSLTPSGSDGEQFF. In DNA form, the CDR3 reads TGCGCCAGCAGCTTGACCCCTAGCGGGAGTGATGGTGAGCAGTTCTTC.

This sequence joins TRBV29-1 and TRBJ2-1; 11 bases are a match to TRBD2. Germline V gene data show CDR1 as SQVTM and CDR2 as ANQGSEA. This CDR3 has 15 amino acids. The trim removed 3 bases at V and 7 bases at J, leaving 8 bases unmatched. The CDR3 DNA reads as TGCAGCGTTGATAGTAGCGGGGGGGCGCTTAATGAGCAGTTCTTC. Protein product: CSVDSSGGALNEQFF.

V usage is TRBV24-1 and J usage is TRBJ2-2, with unresolved D. The CDR3 totals 16 residues. Between the trimmed V and J ends, which lost 0 bases and 2 bases, there was a span of 9 bases. Per germline, CDR1 KGHDR and CDR2 SFDVKD. In DNA form, the CDR3 reads TGTGCCACCAGTGATTTGGGTGGGTCCAACACCGGGGAGCTGTTTTTT. The encoded protein is CATSDLGGSNTGELFF.

The chain carries TRBV6-1 and TRBJ1-2; maybe TRBD1 (5 bases). Trimming left V 2 bases short and J 7 bases short, with 11 bases between. This CDR3 region has 13 residues. Germline V gene sequence: CDR1 MNHNS, CDR2 SASEGT. CDR3 in amino acids: CASSEWGSGGYTF. CDR3 DNA sequence: TGTGCCAGCAGTGAATGGGGGAGCGGTGGCTACACCTTC.

The chain employs TRBV12-3 or TRBV12-4 and TRBJ2-2; D is undetermined. The CDR3 has 13 amino acids. The V end lost 6 bases, the J end lost 3 bases, and 8 bases lay between the germline ends. The DNA for the CDR3 is TGTGCCAGCAGGAGACTTTACACCGGGGAGCTGTTTTTT. Residues: CASRRLYTGELFF.

V gene TRBV12-5 combines with J gene TRBJ2-1, with D hard to call. The CDR3 is 13 amino acids. Per germline, CDR1 LGHNT and CDR2 FRNRAP. The V gene lost 6 bases and the J gene lost 10 bases, with 16 bases spanning the gap. The CDR3 coding sequence is TGTGCTAGTGGCAGCGACCCGATTCTGGAGCAGTTCTTC. Translating gives CASGSDPILEQFF.

The rearrangement joins TRBV18 to TRBJ2-3, with 10 bases matching TRBD2. The V gene's germline CDR1 is KGHSH and CDR2 LQKENI. V gave up 6 bases and J gave up 5 bases; unmatched junction bases: 17. This CDR3 spans 18 amino acids. This CDR3 is CASSRDREAGGVEDTQYF. CDR3 DNA: TGTGCCAGCTCCCGCGATCGGGAAGCGGGGGGGGTAGAAGATACGCAGTATTTT.

The rearrangement uses TRBV11-2 and TRBJ2-7, with 9 bases matching TRBD1. The CDR3 has 14 residues. Germline lookup yields CDR1 SGHAT and CDR2 FQNNGV. V lost 3 bases to trimming and J lost 4 bases; unmatched junction nucleotides: 4. The CDR3 DNA reads TGTGCCAGCAGCTTCTCACAGGGGGCTTACGAGCAGTACTTC. Translating gives CASSFSQGAYEQYF.

The chain has TRBV4-1 and TRBJ1-1; D call uncertain. From germline, CDR1 is MGHRA and CDR2 YSYEKL. V lost 3 bases and J 4 bases, leaving 15 bases between the germline ends. This CDR3 has 15 residues. CDR3 loop: CASSQEARAFTEAFF. As DNA, the CDR3 is TGCGCCAGCAGCCAGGAGGCCAGAGCATTCACTGAAGCTTTCTTT.

The chain uses TRBV6-1 and TRBJ1-2; the D is unclear. This CDR3 has 16 amino acids. Trimming took 2 bases from V and 7 from J, leaving 20 bases between them. Germline V lookup: CDR1 MNHNS, CDR2 SASEGT. CDR3 in DNA: TGTGCCAGCAGTGAAAACTTCCGCACTGATTTGGGTGGCTACACCTTC. Its translation is CASSENFRTDLGGYTF.

The V and J genes are TRBV5-4 and TRBJ2-4, with a tentative D call TRBD2 (6 bases). V was pared by 1 base and J by 0 bases, with 17 bases between. The CDR3 covers 18 residues. Germline values: CDR1 SGHNT, CDR2 YYREEE (reference sequence). The CDR3: CASSLQLGGNLAKNIQYF. The CDR3 bases are TGTGCCAGCAGCTTGCAGTTGGGGGGTAACTTAGCCAAAAACATTCAGTACTTC.

This chain connects TRBV2 to TRBJ2-1; D uncertain. The germline gives CDR1 SNHLY, CDR2 FYNNEI. CDR3 length: 11 residues. V lost 6 bases and J lost 6, with 6 bases in between. Here the CDR3 DNA reads TGTGCCAGCAGCTACTTCAATGAGCAGTTCTTC. Protein product: CASSYFNEQFF.

V is TRBV18 and J is TRBJ2-7; D is possibly TRBD2 (5 bases). Germline V gene data show CDR1 as KGHSH and CDR2 as LQKENI. V lost 4 bases, J lost 3 bases, and 10 bases lay in between. The CDR3 spans 13 residues. The CDR3 loop is CASSRGQVYEQYF. CDR3 sequence (DNA): TGTGCCAGCTCACGCGGGCAAGTCTACGAGCAGTACTTC.

The chain employs TRBV3-1 (or the pseudogene TRBV3-2) and TRBJ1-1; D not resolved. This CDR3 region has 15 residues. V was pared by 0 bases and J by 1 base, with 9 bases between. Germline CDR1 reads LGHDT; CDR2 reads YNNKEL (reference sequence). The CDR3 loop reads CASSQDLSRNTEAFF. CDR3 coding DNA: TGTGCCAGCAGCCAAGATCTTTCGCGGAACACTGAAGCTTTCTTT.

The chain links TRBV29-1 to TRBJ2-5; 14 nucleotides align to TRBD2. J was trimmed by 4 bases and V by 7 bases; bases with no gene match: 14. There are 17 residues in the CDR3. Germline V lookup: CDR1 SQVTM, CDR2 ANQGSEA. The CDR3 DNA sequence: TGCAGCGCAACGGGACTAGCGGGAGTCCCTGGGGCAGAGACCCAGTACTTC. Translated: CSATGLAGVPGAETQYF.

This chain links TRBV29-1 with TRBJ2-7; D is perhaps TRBD1 (6 bases). Trimming took off 1 base at V and 6 bases at J, with 13 bases between the two ends. The CDR3 contains 13 residues. CDR1 is SQVTM and CDR2 is ANQGSEA in the germline V gene. CDR3 in amino acids: CSVEVVQGSEQYF. CDR3 nucleotides: TGCAGCGTTGAAGTAGTACAGGGAAGCGAGCAGTACTTC.

This clone was detected only once. The chain is built from TRBV3-1 (or the pseudogene TRBV3-2) and TRBJ1-1; D may be TRBD1 (6 bases). The CDR3 is 14 residues long. Trimming took off 1 base at V and 0 bases at J, with 6 bases between the two ends. Germline V gene data show CDR1 as LGHDT and CDR2 as YNNKEL (reference sequence). This chain's CDR3 is CASSQGTVNTEAFF. CDR3 nucleotides: TGTGCCAGCAGCCAAGGGACAGTGAACACTGAAGCTTTCTTT.